This T cell receptor beta chain was retrieved from a study of blood T cell repertoires in COVID-19. Looking at the study overall: Some COVID-19 samples were acute and others convalescent; all came from the United States, Italy and Spain.

The CDR3 loop spans 16 amino acids. Germline V gene data show CDR1 as MNHEY and CDR2 as SVGAGI. Trimming took 2 bases from V and 7 from J, leaving 15 bases between them. Researchers sorted participants into cohorts using their self-reported clinical history. Profiled with immunoSEQ multiplex PCR; TCRdb holds only in-frame clones, not every one. This sample yields some 190,000 clones, of which roughly 83% are seen a single time; around 6% belongs to the top ten. The sequence came from a man in his forties or fifties with acute COVID-19. The chain uses TRBV6-5 and TRBJ1-6; a possible D gene is TRBD1 (5 bases). Material: PBMCs or T cells enriched from blood (not recorded which). The CDR3 loop reads CASSYPAGILNSPLHF. The CDR3 DNA sequence: TGTGCCAGCAGTTACCCCGCAGGGATTTTAAATTCACCCCTCCACTTT.